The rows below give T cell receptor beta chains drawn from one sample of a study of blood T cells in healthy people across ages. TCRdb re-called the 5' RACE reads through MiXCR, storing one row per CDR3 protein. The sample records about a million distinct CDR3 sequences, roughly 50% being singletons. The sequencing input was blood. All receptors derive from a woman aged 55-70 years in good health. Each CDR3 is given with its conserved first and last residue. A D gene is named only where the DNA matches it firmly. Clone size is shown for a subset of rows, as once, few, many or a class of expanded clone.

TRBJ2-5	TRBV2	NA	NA	CASLPWGREKGQETQYF	TGTGCCAGCCTCCCATGGGGCAGGGAAAAAGGGCAAGAGACCCAGTACTTC
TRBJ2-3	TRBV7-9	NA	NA	CASSPGTGSWGTDTQYF	TGTGCCAGCAGCCCCGGGACGGGGTCGTGGGGCACAGATACGCAGTATTTT
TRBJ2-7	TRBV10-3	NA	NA	CAISESRALYF	TGTGCCATCAGTGAGTCTAGGGCTCTGTACTTC
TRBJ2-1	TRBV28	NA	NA	CASSTLAETSYNEQFF	TGTGCCAGCAGTACTTTAGCGGAGACCTCCTACAATGAGCAGTTCTTC
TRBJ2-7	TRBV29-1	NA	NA	CSVAGTASNEQYF	TGCAGCGTTGCCGGGACCGCCAGCAACGAGCAGTACTTC
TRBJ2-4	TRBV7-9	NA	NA	CASTVGLIRDSSIQYF	TGTGCCAGCACCGTTGGGTTGATCCGGGACTCTAGCATTCAGTACTTC
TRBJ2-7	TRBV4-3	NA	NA	CASSQDQSSSYEQYF	TGCGCCAGCAGCCAAGACCAGTCTAGCTCCTACGAGCAGTACTTC
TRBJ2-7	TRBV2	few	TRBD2	CASSVSGGAGYNEQYF	TGTGCCAGCAGTGTTTCGGGGGGAGCGGGCTACAATGAGCAGTACTTC
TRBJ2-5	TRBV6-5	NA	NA	CASGTGARQETQYF	TGTGCCAGCGGAACGGGGGCGCGACAAGAGACCCAGTACTTC
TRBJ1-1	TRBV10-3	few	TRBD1	CAIRDHGTGGAAFF	TGTGCCATCAGAGACCACGGGACAGGGGGTGCGGCTTTCTTT
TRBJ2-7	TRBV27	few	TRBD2	CASRPGLAVAEQYF	TGTGCCAGCAGGCCGGGACTAGCTGTCGCCGAGCAGTACTTC
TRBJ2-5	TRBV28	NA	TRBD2	CASTQGSSGGIEPLRKKETQYF	TGTGCCAGCACACAAGGCTCTAGCGGAGGAATAGAACCACTACGGAAAAAAGAGACCCAGTACTTC
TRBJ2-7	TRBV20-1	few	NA	CSARDWEGTTRYEQYF	TGCAGTGCTAGAGATTGGGAAGGGACCACACGGTACGAGCAGTACTTC
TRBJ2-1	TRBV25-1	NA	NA	CASSERVATYNEQFF	TGTGCCAGCAGTGAGCGAGTAGCGACCTACAATGAGCAGTTCTTC
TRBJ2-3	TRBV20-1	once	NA	CSARGLPGGPSGTQYF	TGCAGTGCTAGGGGACTACCTGGGGGCCCCTCGGGTACGCAGTATTTT
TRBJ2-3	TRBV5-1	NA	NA	CASSLDRASSTDTQYF	TGCGCCAGCAGCTTGGACAGGGCATCTAGCACAGATACGCAGTATTTT
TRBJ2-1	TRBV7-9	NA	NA	CASSHERNEQFF	TGTGCCAGCAGCCACGAGCGCAATGAGCAGTTCTTC
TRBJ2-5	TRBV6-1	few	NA	CASSFMETQYF	TGTGCCAGCTCCTTTATGGAGACCCAGTACTTC
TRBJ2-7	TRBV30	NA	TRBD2	CAWSVLAGINEQYF	TGTGCCTGGAGTGTACTAGCGGGTATCAACGAGCAGTACTTC
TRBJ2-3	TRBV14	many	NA	CASSQDLQHTQYF	TGTGCCAGCAGCCAAGATTTGCAGCATACGCAGTATTTT
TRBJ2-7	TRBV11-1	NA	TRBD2	CASSSGLASTEQYF	TGTGCCAGCAGCTCAGGACTAGCGTCCACTGAGCAGTACTTC
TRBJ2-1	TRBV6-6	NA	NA	CASRGRGEQFF	TGTGCCAGCAGAGGAAGGGGGGAGCAGTTCTTC
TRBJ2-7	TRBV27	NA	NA	CASSSEIPFPPYEQYF	TGTGCCAGCAGCTCGGAGATACCCTTCCCACCCTACGAGCAGTACTTC
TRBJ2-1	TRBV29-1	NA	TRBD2	CSVEDPHLGGRATSYNEQFF	TGCAGCGTTGAAGATCCCCATCTAGGCGGGAGGGCCACTTCCTACAATGAGCAGTTCTTC